The 9 T cell receptor beta chains reported below all come from one sample, sequenced in a study of early T cells in non-severe SARS-CoV-2 infection. In TCRdb, the 5' RACE reads were re-called with MiXCR into one record per CDR3 protein. The sample carries around 40,000 distinct CDR3 sequences, 11% recorded once. Sequences were obtained from whole blood. The receptor set was obtained from an adult who was a healthcare worker with PCR-confirmed SARS-CoV-2 infection or an uninfected control (not recorded which).

There are many counts of this clonotype. The chain combines TRBV7-9 with TRBJ2-7, with TRBD1 identical over 8 bases. Germline lookup yields CDR1 SEHNR and CDR2 FQNEAQ (reference sequence). With V trimmed by 8 bases and J by 2 bases, 8 bases remained unmatched. This CDR3 comprises 14 residues. In DNA, the CDR3 is TGTGCCAGCGGAGGACAGGGCGCAACCTACGAGCAGTACTTC. Its translation is CASGGQGATYEQYF.

This clonotype was observed a handful of times. V is TRBV12-3 or TRBV12-4 and J is TRBJ2-7; D may match TRBD1 or TRBD2 (6 bases each). This CDR3 is 17 amino acids long. V gave up 4 bases and J gave up 2 bases, with 21 bases separating them. CDR3 amino acids: CASSSGAGLRNAYEQYF. In DNA form, the CDR3 reads TGTGCCAGCAGTTCGGGGGCAGGACTCCGAAATGCCTACGAGCAGTACTTC.

This clonotype showed up just a few times. This chain links TRBV29-1 with TRBJ2-7; the D call may be TRBD1 or TRBD2 (5 bases each). The length of the CDR3 is 15 residues. Germline CDR1 reads SQVTM; CDR2 reads ANQGSEA. CDR3 bases: TGCAGTGCAGGGACCTTGGACTCGAAAATTGGGGAGCAGTACTTC. Amino acids: CSAGTLDSKIGEQYF.

This clonotype was observed a few times. The rearrangement joins TRBV18 to TRBJ2-3; D is possibly TRBD1 (6 bases). V was clipped by 3 bases and J by 4 bases, with 11 bases between them. Germline lookup yields CDR1 KGHSH and CDR2 LQKENI. CDR3 length equals 14 residues. The CDR3 here is CASSPSGAADTQYF. CDR3 DNA sequence: TGTGCCAGCTCACCTTCAGGGGCCGCAGATACGCAGTATTTT.

This clonotype was found many times. The chain links TRBV7-3 to TRBJ2-3, with TRBD2 as a possible D gene (6 bases). Trimming removed 5 bases at V and 5 bases at J, with 14 bases between. CDR1 and CDR2 (germline): SGHTA, FQGTGA. The CDR3 spans 14 residues. For the CDR3, the DNA is TGTGCCAGCAGCCATGGGGACTTTGAAGATACGCAGTATTTT. Amino acids: CASSHGDFEDTQYF.

This clonotype was counted between two and nine times. The chain employs TRBV12-3 or TRBV12-4 and TRBJ2-3; no definite D call. Deletions cut 0 bases from V and 10 bases from J, with 11 bases between. The CDR3 extends over 13 amino acids. CDR3 residues: CASSLASLGAQYF. CDR3 coding DNA: TGTGCCAGCAGTTTAGCGTCGCTGGGCGCGCAGTATTTT.

This clonotype was detected many times. The chain has TRBV28 and TRBJ2-7; TRBD2 might be the D (6 bases). CDR1 is MDHEN, CDR2 SYDVKM, per germline. The V gene lost 3 bases and the J gene lost 1 base, with 13 bases spanning the gap. This CDR3 comprises 15 residues. The CDR3 sequence is CASSFWRGTSYEQYF. The CDR3 bases are TGTGCCAGCAGTTTTTGGAGGGGAACGTCCTACGAGCAGTACTTC.

In its sample, this clonotype was seen many times. The V gene is TRBV19, the J gene TRBJ2-1; D is ambiguous. V lost 6 bases to trimming and J lost 8 bases, with 14 bases between them. The CDR3 consists of 13 residues. The V gene's germline CDR1 is LNHDA and CDR2 SQIVND (reference sequence). The DNA for the CDR3 is TGTGCCAGTAGCCCCTGGGGTTTCGATGAGCAGTTCTTC. This encodes CASSPWGFDEQFF.

The rearrangement joins TRBV5-8 to TRBJ1-1; D gene ambiguous. The CDR3 runs to 11 residues. Germline V gene data show CDR1 as SGHTS and CDR2 as YDEGEE. Trimming shortened V by 2 bases and J by 7 bases, and 6 bases separated the two germline ends. The chain's CDR3 is CASSLTVEAFF. For the CDR3, the DNA is TGTGCCAGCAGCTTAACGGTTGAAGCTTTCTTT. Complete variable domain (other parts from reference TRBV5-8 and TRBJ1-1): EAGVTQSPTHLIKTRGQQATLRCSPISGHTSVYWYQQALGLGLQFLLWYDEGEERNRGNFPPRFSGRQFPNYSSELNVNALELEDSALYLCASSLTVEAFFGQGTRLTVV.